This T cell receptor (beta chain) was identified during a study of T cell repertoires in aging, cancer and after chemotherapy. This CDR3 spans 14 amino acids. Germline CDR1 reads SGHVS; CDR2 reads FNYEAQ. The junction had 6 bases not matched to a gene; V was cut back by 5 bases and J by 3 bases. A mixed TRB-A/B primer pool amplified rearranged TRB by multiplex touch-down PCR. MiXCR was run by TCRdb on the multiplex PCR reads, yielding one entry per CDR3 protein. The repertoire includes roughly 9,100 distinct CDR3 sequences, under 35% of them detected once, and approximately 3.6% sits in the top ten. The template was genomic DNA from peripheral blood, not RNA. This clonotype has more than one count but fewer than ten.

The chain carries TRBV7-6 and TRBJ2-7; 8 positions match TRBD2. The clonotype was recovered from a human donor in good health. Sequencing used blood. The CDR3: CASSPGLESYEQYF. The CDR3 DNA reads TGTGCCAGCAGCCCGGGACTAGAAAGCTACGAGCAGTACTTC.